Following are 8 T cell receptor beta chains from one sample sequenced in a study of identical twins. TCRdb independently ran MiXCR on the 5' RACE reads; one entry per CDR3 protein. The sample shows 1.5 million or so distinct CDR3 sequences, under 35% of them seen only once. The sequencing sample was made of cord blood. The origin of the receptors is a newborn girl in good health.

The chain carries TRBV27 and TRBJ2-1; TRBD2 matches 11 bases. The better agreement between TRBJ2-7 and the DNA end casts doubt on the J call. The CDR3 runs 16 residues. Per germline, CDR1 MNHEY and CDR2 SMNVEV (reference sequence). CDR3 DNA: TGTGCCAGCAGTGGCACTAGCGGGGGTTCCTACAATGAGCAGTACTTC. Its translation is CASSGTSGGSYNEQYF.

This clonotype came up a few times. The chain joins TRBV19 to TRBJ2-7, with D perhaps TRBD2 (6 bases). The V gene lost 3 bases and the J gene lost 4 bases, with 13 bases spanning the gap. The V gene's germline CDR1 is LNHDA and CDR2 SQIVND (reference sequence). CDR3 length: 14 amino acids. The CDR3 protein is CASSMGGYMYEQYF. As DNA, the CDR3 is TGTGCCAGTAGTATGGGAGGCTACATGTACGAGCAGTACTTC.

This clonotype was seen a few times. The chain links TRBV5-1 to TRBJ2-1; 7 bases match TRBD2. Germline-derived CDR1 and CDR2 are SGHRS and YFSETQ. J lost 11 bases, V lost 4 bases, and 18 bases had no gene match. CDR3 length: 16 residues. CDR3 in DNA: TGCGCCAGCAGCCGGACCGAACTAGGGACTACAATGAAGCAGTTCTTC. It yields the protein CASSRTELGTTMKQFF. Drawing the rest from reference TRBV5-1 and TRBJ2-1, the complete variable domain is KAGVTQTPRYLIKTRGQQVTLSCSPISGHRSVSWYQQTPGQGLQFLFEYFSETQRNKGNFPGRFSGRQFSNSRSEMNVSTLELGDSALYLCASSRTELGTTMKQFFGPGTRLTVL.

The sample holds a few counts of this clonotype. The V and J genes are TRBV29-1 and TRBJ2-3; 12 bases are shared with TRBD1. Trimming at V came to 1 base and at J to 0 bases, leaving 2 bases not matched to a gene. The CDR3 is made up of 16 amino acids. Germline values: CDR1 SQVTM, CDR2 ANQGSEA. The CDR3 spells CSVEGGQGASTDTQYF. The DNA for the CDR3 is TGCAGCGTTGAAGGGGGACAGGGGGCTAGCACAGATACGCAGTATTTT.

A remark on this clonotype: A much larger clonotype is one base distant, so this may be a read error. The DNA of the CDR3 is TGTGCCAGCAGCGTGGGGACAGGATACTACGAGCGGTACTTC. It yields the protein CASSVGTGYYERYF. The chain is built from TRBV7-2 and TRBJ2-7; TRBD1 matches 8 bases. CDR1 is SGHTA and CDR2 is FQGNSA in the germline V gene. This CDR3 spans 14 amino acids.

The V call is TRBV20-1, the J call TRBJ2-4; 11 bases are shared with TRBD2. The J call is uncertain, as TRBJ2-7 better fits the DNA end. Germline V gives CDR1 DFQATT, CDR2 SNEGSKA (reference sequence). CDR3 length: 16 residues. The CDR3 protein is CSARGLAGGDGHEQYF. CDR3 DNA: TGCAGTGCTAGGGGTCTAGCGGGGGGTGATGGGCACGAGCAGTACTTC.

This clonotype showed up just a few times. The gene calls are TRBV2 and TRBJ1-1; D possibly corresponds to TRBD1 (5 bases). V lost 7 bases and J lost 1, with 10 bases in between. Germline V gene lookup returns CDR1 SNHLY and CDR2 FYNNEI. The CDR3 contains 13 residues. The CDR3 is CASTDSSNTEAFF. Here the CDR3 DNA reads TGTGCCAGCACAGACAGCTCGAACACTGAAGCTTTCTTT.

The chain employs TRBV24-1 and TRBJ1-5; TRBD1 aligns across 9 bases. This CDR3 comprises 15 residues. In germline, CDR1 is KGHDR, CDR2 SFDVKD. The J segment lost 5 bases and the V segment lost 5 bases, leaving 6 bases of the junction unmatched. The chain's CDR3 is CATSAAGTGYQPQHF. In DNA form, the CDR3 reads TGTGCCACCAGTGCAGCCGGGACAGGGTATCAGCCCCAGCATTTT.